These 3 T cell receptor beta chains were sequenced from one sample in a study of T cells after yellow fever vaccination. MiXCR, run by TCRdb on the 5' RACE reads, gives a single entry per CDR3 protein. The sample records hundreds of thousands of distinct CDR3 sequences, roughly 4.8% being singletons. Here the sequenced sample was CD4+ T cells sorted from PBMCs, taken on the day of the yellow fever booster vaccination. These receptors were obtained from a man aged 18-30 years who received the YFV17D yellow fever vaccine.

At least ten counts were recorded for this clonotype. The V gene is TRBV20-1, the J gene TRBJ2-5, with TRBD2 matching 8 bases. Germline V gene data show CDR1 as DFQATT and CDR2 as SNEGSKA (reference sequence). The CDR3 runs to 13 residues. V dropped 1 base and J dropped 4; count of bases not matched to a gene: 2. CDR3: CSARAGGPETQYF. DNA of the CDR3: TGCAGTGCTAGAGCGGGGGGGCCAGAGACCCAGTACTTC.

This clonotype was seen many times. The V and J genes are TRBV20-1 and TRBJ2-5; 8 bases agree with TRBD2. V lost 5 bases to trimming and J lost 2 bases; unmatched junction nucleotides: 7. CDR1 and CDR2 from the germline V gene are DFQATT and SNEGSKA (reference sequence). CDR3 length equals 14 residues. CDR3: CSALILAEQETQYF. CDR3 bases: TGCAGTGCTCTAATACTAGCGGAGCAAGAGACCCAGTACTTC.

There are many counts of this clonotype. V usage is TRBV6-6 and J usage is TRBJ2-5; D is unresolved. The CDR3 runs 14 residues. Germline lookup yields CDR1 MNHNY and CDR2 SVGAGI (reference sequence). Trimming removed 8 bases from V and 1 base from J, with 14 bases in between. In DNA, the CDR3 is TGTGCCAGCGGCCCCTTAGTTGTCCAAGAGACCCAGTACTTC. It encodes CASGPLVVQETQYF.